These 19 T cell receptor beta chains were sequenced from one sample in a study of blood T cell repertoires in COVID-19. The protocol was immunoSEQ multiplex PCR, while the TCRdb copy is restricted to in-frame clones and leaves out a portion. The sample carries 250,000 or so clones, approximately 83% recorded once. The sample comprised peripheral blood. These receptors were taken from an elderly man with acute or convalescent COVID-19.

The chain joins TRBV7-9 to TRBJ1-6; TRBD1 agrees at 7 bases. The CDR3 sequence is 15 residues long. The germline V gene encodes CDR1 SEHNR and CDR2 FQNEAQ (reference sequence). J was trimmed by 3 bases and V by 6 bases; bases with no gene match: 5. The CDR3 loop reads CASSSQGVYNSPLHF. The CDR3 region has the DNA TGTGCCAGCAGTTCTCAGGGGGTCTATAATTCACCCCTCCACTTT.

This chain uses TRBV5-4 with TRBJ1-6; possible D gene TRBD1, 6 bases. The CDR3 is 16 amino acids. Germline assignment: CDR1 SGHNT and CDR2 YYREEE (reference sequence). Trimming removed 2 bases from V and 7 bases from J, with 16 bases in between. The CDR3 DNA is TGTGCCAGCAGCTTATCTACCAGGGGCGGGAATTCACCCCTCCACTTT. Protein: CASSLSTRGGNSPLHF.

The chain links TRBV27 to TRBJ2-5; the D is unclear. The germline V gene encodes CDR1 MNHEY and CDR2 SMNVEV (reference sequence). The V and J ends lost 5 bases and 1 base respectively, with 14 bases between them. The CDR3 contains 15 residues. The CDR3 DNA follows: TGTGCCAGCAGTCTAACCCGACACAGCCAAGAGACCCAGTACTTC. It specifies CASSLTRHSQETQYF.

The chain recombines TRBV24-1 with TRBJ1-1, with 7 bases identical to TRBD1. Trimming took 7 bases from V and 1 from J; bases not matched to a gene: 8. Germline V CDR1 and CDR2: KGHDR, SFDVKD. This CDR3 is 15 amino acids long. For the CDR3, the DNA is TGTGCCACCAGCACCGACAGGGCGGGGAACACTGAAGCTTTCTTT. Translated, it gives CATSTDRAGNTEAFF.

Worth noting for this clone: Other nucleotide sequences in the sample specify the same CDR3. V gene TRBV5-1 combines with J gene TRBJ2-2; possibly TRBD2 for D (5 bases). V shed 0 bases and J shed 5 bases, with 11 bases lying between them. The CDR3 sequence is 15 residues long. The germline CDR1 and CDR2 sequences are SGHRS and YFSETQ. CDR3 amino acids: CASSLAVGDTGELFF. The CDR3 DNA reads as TGCGCCAGCAGCTTGGCCGTCGGGGATACCGGGGAGCTGTTTTTT.

This rearrangement joins TRBV19 to TRBJ2-7; 8 nucleotides match TRBD1. Germline-derived CDR1 and CDR2 are LNHDA and SQIVND (reference sequence). The CDR3 has 15 amino acids. Trimming took 3 bases from V and 4 from J; bases not matched to a gene: 8. The CDR3 here is CASSIARTGKYEQYF. The CDR3 DNA is TGTGCCAGTAGTATCGCAAGGACAGGGAAGTACGAGCAGTACTTC.

The chain joins TRBV2 to TRBJ1-2; unclear D gene. Trimming shortened V by 6 bases and J by 4 bases, and 9 bases separated the two germline ends. There are 12 residues in the CDR3. Germline V gene sequence: CDR1 SNHLY, CDR2 FYNNEI. The CDR3 region has the DNA TGTGCCAGCAGCGCTACCCGCTATGGCTACACCTTC. As protein: CASSATRYGYTF.

The chain joins TRBV5-1 to TRBJ1-1; D may be TRBD1 (6 bases). V was trimmed by 4 bases and J by 0 bases, leaving 10 bases between them. The CDR3 is 14 amino acids. CDR1 is SGHRS and CDR2 is YFSETQ in the germline V gene. As DNA, the CDR3 is TGCGCCAGCAGCGTAGGACAGCTGAACACTGAAGCTTTCTTT. This sequence encodes CASSVGQLNTEAFF.

The V call is TRBV6-5, the J call TRBJ1-4; the D gene is possibly TRBD1 (5 bases). Germline V gene lookup returns CDR1 MNHEY and CDR2 SVGAGI. The ends were cut back, 0 bases at V and 8 bases at J, with 10 bases in the middle. The CDR3 length is 14 residues. CDR3 in amino acids: CASSYSYRGEKLFF. In DNA form, the CDR3 reads TGTGCCAGCAGTTACTCTTACCGGGGGGAAAAACTGTTTTTT.

This clone was observed once. This chain uses TRBV5-1 with TRBJ2-1; TRBD2 aligns across 14 bases. Trimming cost V 0 bases and J 4 bases; bases outside gene matches: 6. From germline, CDR1 is SGHRS and CDR2 YFSETQ. The CDR3 is made up of 18 amino acids. The CDR3 nucleotides are TGCGCCAGCAGCTTGGATTGGACTAGCGGGGGGATATACAATGAGCAGTTCTTC. Its protein product is CASSLDWTSGGIYNEQFF.

V gene TRBV11-2 combines with J gene TRBJ2-7, with 8 positions matching TRBD1. The V gene's germline CDR1 is SGHAT and CDR2 FQNNGV. J lost 6 bases, V lost 2 bases, and 12 bases had no gene match. The CDR3 consists of 16 residues. The CDR3 spells CASSLILSTTGAEQYF. The CDR3 bases are TGTGCCAGCAGCTTAATTCTAAGTACGACAGGGGCCGAGCAGTACTTC. Combining the CDR3 with reference TRBV11-2 and TRBJ2-7 gives the whole variable domain EAGVAQSPRYKIIEKRQSVAFWCNPISGHATLYWYQQILGQGPKLLIQFQNNGVVDDSQLPKDRFSAERLKGVDSTLKIQPAKLEDSAVYLCASSLILSTTGAEQYFGPGTRLTVT.

The chain uses TRBV6-6 and TRBJ2-7, with D perhaps matching TRBD2 (7 bases). There are 14 residues in the CDR3. V was shortened by 8 bases and J by 1 base, with 15 bases between the two germline ends. Germline lookup yields CDR1 MNHNY and CDR2 SVGAGI (reference sequence). The CDR3 reads CASWEGGGSYEQYF. The DNA for the CDR3 is TGTGCCAGCTGGGAGGGGGGAGGGTCCTACGAGCAGTACTTC.

The chain joins TRBV11-2 to TRBJ1-1; D not resolved. V was shortened by 3 bases and J by 1 base, with 9 bases between the two germline ends. The CDR3 runs to 14 residues. Looked up from germline, CDR1 is SGHAT and CDR2 is FQNNGV. The CDR3 loop is CASSFGRSNTEAFF. The CDR3 nucleotides read TGTGCCAGCAGCTTCGGTAGATCGAACACTGAAGCTTTCTTT.

The gene calls are TRBV7-2 and TRBJ2-1; TRBD2 might be the D (5 bases). V was pared by 1 base and J by 9 bases, with 10 bases between. Germline V CDR1 and CDR2: SGHTA, FQGNSA. The CDR3 totals 13 residues. The CDR3 bases are TGTGCCAGCAGCTTAGACCAGGCGGGTGAGCAGTTCTTC. This gives the protein CASSLDQAGEQFF. The whole variable domain, remainder taken from reference TRBV7-2 and TRBJ2-1, is GAGVSQSPSNKVTEKGKDVELRCDPISGHTALYWYRQSLGQGLEFLIYFQGNSAPDKSGLPSDRFSAERTGGSVSTLTIQRTQQEDSAVYLCASSLDQAGEQFFGPGTRLTVL.

This rearrangement joins TRBV5-1 to TRBJ1-2; 8 nucleotides match TRBD1. Germline V lookup: CDR1 SGHRS, CDR2 YFSETQ. This CDR3 comprises 14 residues. The V gene end was trimmed by 2 bases and the J gene end by 4 bases; junction bases not matched to a gene: 4. The CDR3 loop is CASSLTGTGYGYTF. The CDR3 coding sequence is TGCGCCAGCAGCTTAACCGGGACAGGCTATGGCTACACCTTC. Together with reference TRBV5-1 and TRBJ1-2, the CDR3 gives the full variable domain: KAGVTQTPRYLIKTRGQQVTLSCSPISGHRSVSWYQQTPGQGLQFLFEYFSETQRNKGNFPGRFSGRQFSNSRSEMNVSTLELGDSALYLCASSLTGTGYGYTFGSGTRLTVV.

This chain connects TRBV5-1 to TRBJ2-2; a possible D gene is TRBD1 (5 bases). The CDR3 length is 15 residues. Trimming removed 1 base at V and 4 bases at J, with 11 bases between. CDR1 is SGHRS and CDR2 is YFSETQ in the germline V gene. The CDR3 region has the DNA TGCGCCAGCAGCTTGAATGCAGGGCTCACCGGGGAGCTGTTTTTT. Protein product: CASSLNAGLTGELFF.

The chain uses TRBV5-4 and TRBJ2-1; 11 bases match TRBD2. The CDR3 is 19 amino acids. The V segment lost 2 bases and the J segment 5 bases; nucleotides outside the gene matches: 15. The germline V gene encodes CDR1 SGHNT and CDR2 YYREEE (reference sequence). CDR3 in amino acids: CASSFLVGTSGPMDNEQFF. In nucleotides, the CDR3 is TGTGCCAGCAGCTTTCTCGTAGGGACTAGCGGACCTATGGACAATGAGCAGTTCTTC.

This clone turned up a few times. This sequence joins TRBV11-2 and TRBJ1-4; weak D call: TRBD1 (6 bases). Germline V lookup: CDR1 SGHAT, CDR2 FQNNGV. The CDR3 spans 12 residues. Between the trimmed V and J ends, which lost 2 bases and 10 bases, there was a span of 8 bases. The CDR3 here is CASSLQQGKLFF. CDR3 in DNA: TGTGCCAGCAGCTTACAACAGGGAAAACTGTTTTTT.

This clone is labeled as medium-sized. The chain links TRBV24-1 to TRBJ1-1, with 8 nucleotides matching TRBD1. Unmatched junction bases numbered 10, after V lost 4 bases and J lost 7 bases. The CDR3 runs to 15 residues. Germline values: CDR1 KGHDR, CDR2 SFDVKD. CDR3 sequence (DNA): TGTGCCACCAGTGACCCCCGGGACAGGACCTTTGAAGCTTTCTTT. It translates to CATSDPRDRTFEAFF.